These 20 T cell receptor beta chains were all obtained from the same sample, sequenced in a study of Tregs in tolerant kidney transplant recipients. Profiled with immunoSEQ multiplex PCR; TCRdb holds only in-frame clones, not every one. The sample shows tens of thousands of clones, about 90% of them seen only once. The specimen sequenced was Tregs from blood. These receptors all stem from a human donor in good health.

This clone is a singleton in its sample. The rearrangement links TRBV19 to TRBJ2-5; 11 nucleotides agree with TRBD1. V shed 2 bases and J 4 bases; nucleotides not matched to a gene: 6. CDR3 size: 16 residues. The germline gives CDR1 LNHDA, CDR2 SQIVND (reference sequence). The CDR3 nucleotides read TGTGCCAGTAGTATAACCCGGACAGGGGGCCTAGAGACCCAGTACTTC. Encoded protein: CASSITRTGGLETQYF.

The V gene is TRBV6-5, the J gene TRBJ1-5; no definite D call. Germline assignment: CDR1 MNHEY and CDR2 SVGAGI. V was shortened by 7 bases and J by 6 bases, with 16 bases between the two germline ends. CDR3 length equals 14 residues. In DNA, the CDR3 is TGTGCCAGCAACACTAGGCAGGCGGGTCAGCCCCAGCATTTT. Its protein product is CASNTRQAGQPQHF.

The V and J genes are TRBV4-1 and TRBJ1-2, with 7 bases identical to TRBD1. CDR3 size: 16 residues. Germline lookup yields CDR1 MGHRA and CDR2 YSYEKL. The V segment lost 1 base and the J segment 4 bases; nucleotides outside the gene matches: 9. The CDR3 reads CASSQGRNRGIYGYTF. The CDR3 nucleotides are TGCGCCAGCAGCCAAGGGCGAAACAGGGGCATCTATGGCTACACCTTC.

This clone was observed a single time. The gene calls are TRBV11-2 and TRBJ2-7; D perhaps matches TRBD2 (5 bases). Germline V gene data show CDR1 as SGHAT and CDR2 as FQNNGV. CDR3 size: 14 residues. Trimming removed 2 bases at V and 1 base at J, with 9 bases between. CDR3 in DNA: TGTGCCAGCAGCTTATCTCGGAGGTCCTACGAGCAGTACTTC. Protein sequence: CASSLSRRSYEQYF.

The CDR3 is CASSEGAYEQYF. The CDR3 nucleotides are TGTGCCAGCAGTGAAGGGGCCTACGAGCAGTACTTC. This chain links TRBV25-1 with TRBJ2-7, with D unclear. There are 12 residues in the CDR3. Per germline, CDR1 MGHDK and CDR2 SYGVNS. V was cut by 2 bases and J by 2 bases, with 4 bases left in between.

V and J are TRBV19 and TRBJ2-7, with 9 bases identical to TRBD2. This CDR3 spans 16 amino acids. V shed 2 bases and J 2 bases; nucleotides not matched to a gene: 7. The germline CDR1 and CDR2 sequences are LNHDA and SQIVND (reference sequence). The CDR3 bases are TGTGCCAGTAGTATAAGGGCTAGCGGGATTCCCTACGAGCAGTACTTC. Translation gives CASSIRASGIPYEQYF.

This chain links TRBV2 with TRBJ2-7, with D perhaps matching TRBD1 (5 bases). V was pared by 2 bases and J by 3 bases, with 5 bases between. The V gene's germline CDR1 is SNHLY and CDR2 FYNNEI. The CDR3 covers 12 residues. The CDR3 loop is CASSETGYEQYF. As DNA, the CDR3 is TGTGCCAGCAGTGAAACAGGCTACGAGCAGTACTTC.

The chain is built from TRBV2 and TRBJ2-3, with 10 bases identical to TRBD2. The CDR3 runs 19 residues. Germline lookup yields CDR1 SNHLY and CDR2 FYNNEI. Germline trimming cut 5 bases from V and 1 base from J; bases unmatched to any gene: 15. CDR3 bases: TGTGCCAGCAGTTGGGAGGGACTAGCGAAAGGAGGGGGCACAGATACGCAGTATTTT. This encodes CASSWEGLAKGGGTDTQYF.

V and J are TRBV5-1 and TRBJ1-2; unclear D gene. CDR1 is SGHRS and CDR2 is YFSETQ in the germline V gene. This CDR3 region has 13 residues. Trimming cost V 1 base and J 3 bases, with 7 bases left between them. The chain's CDR3 is CASSLTEYYGYTF. CDR3 sequence (DNA): TGCGCCAGCAGCTTGACAGAATACTATGGCTACACCTTC.

Regarding this clone: The sample holds other DNA sequences that translate to the same CDR3. The rearrangement joins TRBV5-1 to TRBJ1-5; 10 bases align to TRBD1. CDR1 SGHRS and CDR2 YFSETQ come from the germline V gene. V was clipped by 4 bases and J by 2 bases; unmatched bases: 3. This CDR3 is 15 amino acids long. The DNA of the CDR3 is TGCGCCAGCAGCCTAGGGACAGGGGGCAATCAGCCCCAGCATTTT. This translates into CASSLGTGGNQPQHF.

This clone appeared a single time. The chain joins TRBV28 to TRBJ1-2; D is undetermined. Germline V lookup: CDR1 MDHEN, CDR2 SYDVKM. The CDR3 is 13 amino acids. V was cut by 6 bases and J by 4 bases, with 12 bases left in between. As DNA, the CDR3 is TGTGCCAGCAGCTTTGTCAGGTCCTATGGCTACACCTTC. As protein: CASSFVRSYGYTF.

The chain employs TRBV11-2 and TRBJ1-2; D remains unclear. CDR3 length equals 13 residues. Germline V CDR1 and CDR2: SGHAT, FQNNGV. V was shortened by 0 bases and J by 7 bases, with 9 bases between the two germline ends. CDR3 loop: CASSLDGVGGYTF. The CDR3, as DNA: TGTGCCAGCAGCTTAGACGGGGTCGGTGGCTACACCTTC.

J is TRBJ2-1 and V is TRBV27; 11 positions match TRBD2. The CDR3 runs 15 residues. V was clipped by 2 bases and J by 15 bases; unmatched bases: 12. Germline V gene sequence: CDR1 MNHEY, CDR2 SMNVEV (reference sequence). As DNA, the CDR3 is TGTGCCAGCAGTTTAGATAGCGGGAGGGACACTCGTGGGTTCTTC. Amino acid sequence: CASSLDSGRDTRGFF.

The chain employs TRBV18 and TRBJ1-1; 8 bases are shared with TRBD1. The V segment lost 3 bases and the J segment 2 bases; nucleotides outside the gene matches: 5. CDR3 length: 15 amino acids. CDR1 KGHSH and CDR2 LQKENI come from the germline V gene. Here the CDR3 reads CASSPGQGRNTEAFF. CDR3 coding DNA: TGTGCCAGCTCACCCGGACAGGGCAGAAACACTGAAGCTTTCTTT.

The rearrangement links TRBV11-2 to TRBJ1-1, with D possibly TRBD1 on 6 matching bases. Germline V gene data show CDR1 as SGHAT and CDR2 as FQNNGV. The CDR3 runs 13 residues. Trimming shortened V by 3 bases and J by 2 bases, and 7 bases separated the two germline ends. CDR3 bases: TGTGCCAGCAGCTTCGGGACAAACACTGAAGCTTTCTTT. Its translation is CASSFGTNTEAFF. The full variable domain, in which reference TRBV11-2 and TRBJ1-1 provide the parts outside the CDR3, is EAGVAQSPRYKIIEKRQSVAFWCNPISGHATLYWYQQILGQGPKLLIQFQNNGVVDDSQLPKDRFSAERLKGVDSTLKIQPAKLEDSAVYLCASSFGTNTEAFFGQGTRLTVV.

The V call is TRBV10-3, the J call TRBJ2-2, with 14 bases fitting TRBD2. V dropped 4 bases and J dropped 7; count of bases not matched to a gene: 11. The CDR3 contains 18 residues. CDR1 and CDR2 from the germline V gene are ENHRY and SYGVKD. The CDR3 reads CAISARLAGGAAIGELFF. The CDR3 DNA follows: TGTGCCATCAGTGCTAGACTAGCGGGAGGGGCCGCGATCGGGGAGCTGTTTTTT.

The J gene is TRBJ1-2, the V gene TRBV7-9; D uncertain. Germline loops: CDR1 SEHNR, CDR2 FQNEAQ (reference sequence). CDR3 length: 12 amino acids. V was clipped by 6 bases and J by 4 bases, with 9 bases between them. The CDR3 protein is CASSPAGYGYTF. CDR3 nucleotide sequence: TGTGCCAGCAGTCCAGCGGGCTATGGCTACACCTTC. The variable domain in full, with the rest retrieved from reference TRBV7-9 and TRBJ1-2, is DTGVSQNPRHKITKRGQNVTFRCDPISEHNRLYWYRQTLGQGPEFLTYFQNEAQLEKSRLLSDRFSAERPKGSFSTLEIQRTEQGDSAMYLCASSPAGYGYTFGSGTRLTVV.

V gene TRBV10-3 combines with J gene TRBJ1-2; 8 bases fit TRBD1. This CDR3 is built from 16 residues. From germline, CDR1 is ENHRY and CDR2 SYGVKD. With 1 base clipped from V and 5 bases from J, the junction kept 9 bases outside the gene matches. This CDR3 reads CAISEWTQGAGYGYTF. CDR3 sequence (DNA): TGTGCCATCAGTGAGTGGACTCAGGGGGCAGGGTATGGCTACACCTTC.

V gene TRBV7-2 combines with J gene TRBJ1-3; weak D call: TRBD1 (6 bases). The CDR3 spans 17 residues. Trimming removed 1 base from V and 1 base from J, with 14 bases in between. Germline CDR1 reads SGHTA; CDR2 reads FQGNSA. Here the CDR3 reads CASSLEWGRGSGNTIYF. DNA of the CDR3: TGTGCCAGCAGCTTAGAATGGGGCAGGGGATCTGGAAACACCATATATTTT.

The rearrangement joins TRBV11-2 to TRBJ1-2, with 8 positions matching TRBD1. CDR1 and CDR2 from the germline V gene are SGHAT and FQNNGV. The CDR3 is made up of 13 amino acids. J lost 5 bases, V lost 3 bases, and 2 bases had no gene match. The CDR3 protein is CASSLDRAYGYTF. In DNA, the CDR3 is TGTGCCAGCAGCTTGGACAGGGCTTATGGCTACACCTTC.